The clone carrying this T cell receptor (beta chain) occurred once. TCRdb's table, derived via immunoSEQ multiplex PCR, lists solely in-frame clones and lacks some. The sample consists of some 530,000 clones, about nine tenths of them appearing once. The V gene lost 5 bases and the J gene lost 11 bases, with 13 bases spanning the gap. Looked up from germline, CDR1 is SNHLY and CDR2 is FYNNEI. This CDR3 is built from 12 residues. The data were obtained in a study of blood T cell repertoires in COVID-19. The V call is TRBV2, the J call TRBJ2-4; D unclear. This TCR came from a woman aged 55-70 years who had recovered from COVID-19. The material sequenced was PBMCs or T cells enriched from blood (not recorded which). CDR3 DNA: TGTGCCAGCAGTTACCCAGACACACTTCAGTACTTC. Encoded protein: CASSYPDTLQYF.